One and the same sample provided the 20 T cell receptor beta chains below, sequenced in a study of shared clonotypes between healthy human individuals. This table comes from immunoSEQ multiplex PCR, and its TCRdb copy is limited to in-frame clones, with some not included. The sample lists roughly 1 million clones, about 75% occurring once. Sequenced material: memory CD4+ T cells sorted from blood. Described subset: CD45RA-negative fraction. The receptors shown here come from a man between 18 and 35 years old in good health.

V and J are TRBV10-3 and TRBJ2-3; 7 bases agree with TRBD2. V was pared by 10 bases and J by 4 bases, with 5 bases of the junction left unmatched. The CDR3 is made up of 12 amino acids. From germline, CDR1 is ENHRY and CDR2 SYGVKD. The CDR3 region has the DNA TGTGCCACCCGGGGGGACGCAGATACGCAGTATTTT. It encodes CATRGDADTQYF.

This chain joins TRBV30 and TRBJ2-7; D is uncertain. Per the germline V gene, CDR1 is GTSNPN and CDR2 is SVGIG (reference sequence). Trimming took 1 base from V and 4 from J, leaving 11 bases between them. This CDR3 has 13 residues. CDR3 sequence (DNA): TGTGCCTGGAGTGACTTAATGAGGTACGAGCAGTACTTC. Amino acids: CAWSDLMRYEQYF.

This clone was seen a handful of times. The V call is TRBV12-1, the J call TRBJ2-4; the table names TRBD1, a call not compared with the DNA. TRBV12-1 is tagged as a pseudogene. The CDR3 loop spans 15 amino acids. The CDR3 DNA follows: TGTGCCAGCAGCCCCCGGGACAGGGGAGCGGACATTCAGTACTTC. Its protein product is CASSPRDRGADIQYF.

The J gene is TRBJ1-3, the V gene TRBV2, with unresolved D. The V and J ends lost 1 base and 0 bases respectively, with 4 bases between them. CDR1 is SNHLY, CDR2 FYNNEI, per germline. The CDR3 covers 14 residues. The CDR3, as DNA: TGTGCCAGCAGTGAAGAAAGCTCTGGAAACACCATATATTTT. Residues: CASSEESSGNTIYF. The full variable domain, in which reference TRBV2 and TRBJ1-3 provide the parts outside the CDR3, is EPEVTQTPSHQVTQMGQEVILRCVPISNHLYFYWYRQILGQKVEFLVSFYNNEISEKSEIFDDQFSVERPDGSNFTLKIRSTKLEDSAMYFCASSEESSGNTIYFGEGSWLTVV.

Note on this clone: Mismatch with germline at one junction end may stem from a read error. CDR3 protein: CASSSPGIWIF. The CDR3, as DNA: TGTGCCAGCAGTTCACCCGGAATTTGGATTTTT. The chain couples TRBV28 to TRBJ1-4; D is uncertain. CDR1 is MDHEN, CDR2 SYDVKM, per germline. The CDR3 extends over 11 amino acids.

The CDR3 DNA reads TGCGCCAGCAGCCAAGAAAGGAGGACTAGCAGAAATACCTACGAGCAGTACTTC. It is translated as CASSQERRTSRNTYEQYF. The chain joins TRBV4-3 to TRBJ2-7; 8 nucleotides align to TRBD2. J gave up 2 bases and V 0 bases, and 12 bases lay outside the gene matches. Per germline, CDR1 LGHNA and CDR2 YSLEER. The CDR3 runs 18 residues.

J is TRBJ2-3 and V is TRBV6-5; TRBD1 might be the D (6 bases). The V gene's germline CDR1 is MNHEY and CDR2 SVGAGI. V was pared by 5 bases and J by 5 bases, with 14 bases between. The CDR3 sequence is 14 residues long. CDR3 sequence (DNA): TGTGCCAGCAGTCCTGTCGACAGGAGAGATACGCAGTATTTT. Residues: CASSPVDRRDTQYF.

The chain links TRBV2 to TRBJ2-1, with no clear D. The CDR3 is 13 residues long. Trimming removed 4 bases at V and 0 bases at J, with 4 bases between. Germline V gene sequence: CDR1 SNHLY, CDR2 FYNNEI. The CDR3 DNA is TGTGCCAGCAGTGGGGGCTCCTACAATGAGCAGTTCTTC. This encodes CASSGGSYNEQFF. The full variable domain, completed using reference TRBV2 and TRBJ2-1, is EPEVTQTPSHQVTQMGQEVILRCVPISNHLYFYWYRQILGQKVEFLVSFYNNEISEKSEIFDDQFSVERPDGSNFTLKIRSTKLEDSAMYFCASSGGSYNEQFFGPGTRLTVL.

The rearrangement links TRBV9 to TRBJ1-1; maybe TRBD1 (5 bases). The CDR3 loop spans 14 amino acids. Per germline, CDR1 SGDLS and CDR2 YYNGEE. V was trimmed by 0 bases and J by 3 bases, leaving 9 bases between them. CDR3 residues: CASSVGRADTEAFF. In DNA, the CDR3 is TGTGCCAGCAGCGTAGGCAGGGCCGACACTGAAGCTTTCTTT.

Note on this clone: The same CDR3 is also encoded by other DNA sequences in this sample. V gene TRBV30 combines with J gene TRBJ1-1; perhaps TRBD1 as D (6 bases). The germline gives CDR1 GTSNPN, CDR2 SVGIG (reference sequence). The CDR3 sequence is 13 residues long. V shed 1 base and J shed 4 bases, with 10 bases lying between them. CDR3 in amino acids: CAWSGRGPTEAFF. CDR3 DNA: TGTGCCTGGAGTGGCCGGGGGCCCACTGAAGCTTTCTTT.

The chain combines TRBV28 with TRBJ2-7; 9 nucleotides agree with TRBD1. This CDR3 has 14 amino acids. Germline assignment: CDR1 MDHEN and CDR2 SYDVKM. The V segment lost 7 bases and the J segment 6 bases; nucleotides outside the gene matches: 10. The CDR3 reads CASKPGQGIIEQYF. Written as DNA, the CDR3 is TGTGCCAGCAAACCGGGACAGGGAATCATCGAGCAGTACTTC.

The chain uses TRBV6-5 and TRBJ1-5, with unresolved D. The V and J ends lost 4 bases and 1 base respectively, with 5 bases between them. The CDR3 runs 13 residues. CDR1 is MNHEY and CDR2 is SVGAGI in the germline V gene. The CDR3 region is CASSLRSNQPQHF. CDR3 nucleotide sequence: TGTGCCAGCAGTTTAAGAAGCAATCAGCCCCAGCATTTT.

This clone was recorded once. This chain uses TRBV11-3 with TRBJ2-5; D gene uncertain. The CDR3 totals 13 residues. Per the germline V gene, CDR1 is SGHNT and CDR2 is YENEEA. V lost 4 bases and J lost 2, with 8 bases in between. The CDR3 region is CASSSTRQETQYF. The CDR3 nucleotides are TGTGCCAGCAGCTCCACGAGACAAGAGACCCAGTACTTC.

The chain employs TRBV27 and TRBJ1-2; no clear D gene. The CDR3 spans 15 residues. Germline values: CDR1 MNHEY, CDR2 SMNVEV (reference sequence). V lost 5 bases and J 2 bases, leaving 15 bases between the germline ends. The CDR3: CASSLTLVGNYGYTF. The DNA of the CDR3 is TGTGCCAGCAGTCTAACCCTGGTGGGGAACTATGGCTACACCTTC.

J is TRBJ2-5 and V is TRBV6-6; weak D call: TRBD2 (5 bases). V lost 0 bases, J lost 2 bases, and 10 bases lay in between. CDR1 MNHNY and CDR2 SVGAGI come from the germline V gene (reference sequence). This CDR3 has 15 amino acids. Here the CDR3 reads CASSYSSAAQETQYF. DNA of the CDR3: TGTGCCAGCAGTTACTCGTCAGCGGCGCAAGAGACCCAGTACTTC.

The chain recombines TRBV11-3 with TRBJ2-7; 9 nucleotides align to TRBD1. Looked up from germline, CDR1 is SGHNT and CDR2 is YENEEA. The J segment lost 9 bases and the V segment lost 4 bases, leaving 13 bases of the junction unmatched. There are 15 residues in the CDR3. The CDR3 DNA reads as TGTGCCAGCAGCTATGGACAGGGGTCTTCTACGCCGCAGTACTTC. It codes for CASSYGQGSSTPQYF. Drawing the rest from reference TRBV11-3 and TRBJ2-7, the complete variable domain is EAGVVQSPRYKIIEKKQPVAFWCNPISGHNTLYWYLQNLGQGPELLIRYENEEAVDDSQLPKDRFSAERLKGVDSTLKIQPAELGDSAVYLCASSYGQGSSTPQYFGPGTRLTVT.

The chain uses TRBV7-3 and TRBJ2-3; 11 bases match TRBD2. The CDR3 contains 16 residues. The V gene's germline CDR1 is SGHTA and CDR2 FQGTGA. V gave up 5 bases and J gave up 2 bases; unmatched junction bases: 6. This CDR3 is CASSPTSGGHTDTQYF. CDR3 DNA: TGTGCCAGCAGCCCAACTAGCGGGGGTCACACAGATACGCAGTATTTT.

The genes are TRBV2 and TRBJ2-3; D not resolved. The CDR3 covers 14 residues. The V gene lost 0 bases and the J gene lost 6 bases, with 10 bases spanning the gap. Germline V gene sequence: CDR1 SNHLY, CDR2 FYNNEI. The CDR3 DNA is TGTGCCAGCAGTGAAGCGCGAATGACGGATACGCAGTATTTT. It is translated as CASSEARMTDTQYF. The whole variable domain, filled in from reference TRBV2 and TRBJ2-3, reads EPEVTQTPSHQVTQMGQEVILRCVPISNHLYFYWYRQILGQKVEFLVSFYNNEISEKSEIFDDQFSVERPDGSNFTLKIRSTKLEDSAMYFCASSEARMTDTQYFGPGTRLTVL.

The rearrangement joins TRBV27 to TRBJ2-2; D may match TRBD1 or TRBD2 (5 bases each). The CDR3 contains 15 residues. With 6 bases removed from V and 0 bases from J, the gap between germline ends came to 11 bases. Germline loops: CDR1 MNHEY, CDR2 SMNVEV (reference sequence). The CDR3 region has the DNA TGTGCCAGCAGAACGGGGCCCACGAACACCGGGGAGCTGTTTTTT. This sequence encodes CASRTGPTNTGELFF.

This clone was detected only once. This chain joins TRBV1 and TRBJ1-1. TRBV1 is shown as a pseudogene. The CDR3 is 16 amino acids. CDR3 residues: CTSSQDTRAGSTEAFF. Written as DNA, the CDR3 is TGCACCAGCAGCCAAGATACAAGGGCTGGGAGCACTGAAGCTTTCTTT.